These 16 T cell receptor beta chains were sequenced from one sample in a study of cytomegalovirus exposure and HLA in healthy donors. The PCR used 60 Vbeta and 13 Jbeta primers. Method: immunoSEQ multiplex PCR; TCRdb's copy keeps in-frame clones and lacks some. The table lists 95,000 to 150,000 clones, over 60% of them singletons. The sequenced sample consisted of PBMCs. The receptors derive from a human donor in good health.

This chain links TRBV27 with TRBJ1-6; D uncertain. The CDR3 extends over 18 amino acids. Germline CDR1 MNHEY, CDR2 SMNVEV (reference sequence). The V end was cut by 8 bases, the J end by 0 bases, with 20 bases between. The DNA for the CDR3 is TGTGCCAGCCCTAAGCCAGGAGGGATGAGCTCCTATAATTCACCCCTCCACTTT. Its translation: CASPKPGGMSSYNSPLHF.

This clone was observed a few times. V is TRBV18 and J is TRBJ1-2; D uncertain. The CDR3 covers 15 residues. The germline CDR1 and CDR2 sequences are KGHSH and LQKENI. Trimming left V 2 bases short and J 4 bases short, with 14 bases between. The CDR3 nucleotides are TGTGCCAGCTCACCATCAAGCGAGGCGATCTATGGCTACACCTTC. Translated: CASSPSSEAIYGYTF.

A remark on this clone: The junction departs from the called germline gene at one end, perhaps through a read error. The J gene is TRBJ2-6, the V gene TRBV4-1; D possibly corresponds to TRBD1 (5 bases). CDR3 length: 17 amino acids. Germline CDR1 is MGHRA and CDR2 is YSYEKL. The CDR3 nucleotides are TGCGCCAGCAGCCAAGATTGGCCGGGCTCTGGGGCCAACGGCCTGACTTTC. Translated, it gives CASSQDWPGSGANGLTF.

The chain joins TRBV5-1 to TRBJ2-3; no definite D call. The CDR3 extends over 13 amino acids. Germline assignment: CDR1 SGHRS and CDR2 YFSETQ. Trimming removed 4 bases at V and 5 bases at J, with 11 bases between. The CDR3 DNA sequence: TGCGCCAGCAGCCCGGCGGCTAGAGATACGCAGTATTTT. It translates to CASSPAARDTQYF.

The chain combines TRBV6-6 with TRBJ2-7; TRBD2 matches at 8 bases. CDR3 length: 14 amino acids. The V segment lost 0 bases and the J segment 3 bases; nucleotides outside the gene matches: 1. Germline CDR1 and CDR2: MNHNY and SVGAGI (reference sequence). CDR3 coding DNA: TGTGCCAGCAGTTACTCTAGCGGGGTCTACGAGCAGTACTTC. Residues: CASSYSSGVYEQYF.

The J gene is TRBJ2-1, the V gene TRBV10-3; 10 bases agree with TRBD2. Germline V gene data show CDR1 as ENHRY and CDR2 as SYGVKD. The CDR3 is 13 amino acids. CDR3 residues: CAGASGRAHEQFF. The CDR3 coding sequence is TGTGCGGGGGCCAGCGGGAGGGCCCATGAGCAGTTCTTC.

This chain joins TRBV5-6 and TRBJ1-4; TRBD1 aligns across 10 bases. J was trimmed by 3 bases and V by 4 bases; bases with no gene match: 6. CDR1 is SGHDT, CDR2 YYEEEE, per germline. The CDR3 contains 16 residues. The CDR3 region is CASSEDRGLANEKLFF. Written as DNA, the CDR3 is TGTGCCAGCAGCGAAGACAGGGGGCTAGCTAATGAAAAACTGTTTTTT.

This rearrangement joins TRBV2 to TRBJ2-1; 8 bases align to TRBD1. Per germline, CDR1 SNHLY and CDR2 FYNNEI. V was pared by 5 bases and J by 9 bases, with 9 bases of the junction left unmatched. This CDR3 contains 14 residues. CDR3 sequence (DNA): TGTGCCAGCAGTCGGACAGGGATCGGTAGTGAGCAGTTCTTC. Protein product: CASSRTGIGSEQFF.

The chain is built from TRBV27 and TRBJ1-5; TRBD1 is a possible D gene (6 bases). V was pared by 2 bases and J by 1 base, with 12 bases between. The CDR3 spans 16 residues. In germline, CDR1 is MNHEY, CDR2 SMNVEV (reference sequence). The CDR3: CASSLRPGASNQPQHF. The CDR3 DNA is TGTGCCAGCAGTTTACGTCCAGGGGCGAGCAATCAGCCCCAGCATTTT.

The chain recombines TRBV5-1 with TRBJ2-6; possibly TRBD1 for D (5 bases). The ends were cut back, 4 bases at V and 4 bases at J, with 12 bases in the middle. The CDR3 contains 15 residues. CDR1 and CDR2 (germline): SGHRS, YFSETQ. CDR3 in DNA: TGCGCCAGCAGCGGAGAAGGGGTAGGGGCCAACGTCCTGACTTTC. The encoded protein is CASSGEGVGANVLTF.

This chain connects TRBV13 to TRBJ2-1, with 15 bases lining up with TRBD2. Trimming removed 2 bases from V and 6 bases from J; junction bases left unmatched: 2. The CDR3 has 16 residues. CDR1 PRHDT and CDR2 FYEKMQ come from the germline V gene (reference sequence). This chain's CDR3 is CASSLLGLAGGNEQFF. In nucleotides, the CDR3 is TGTGCCAGCAGCTTACTGGGACTAGCGGGAGGCAATGAGCAGTTCTTC.

The rearrangement uses TRBV20-1 and TRBJ2-1; D ambiguous. Per germline, CDR1 DFQATT and CDR2 SNEGSKA (reference sequence). Trimming cost V 5 bases and J 4 bases, with 6 bases left between them. The CDR3 consists of 11 residues. The chain's CDR3 is CSAPRYNEQFF. In nucleotides, the CDR3 is TGCAGTGCTCCCAGATACAATGAGCAGTTCTTC.

The rearrangement joins TRBV6-5 to TRBJ1-1, with 9 bases aligning to TRBD1. Trimming at V came to 4 bases and at J to 2 bases, leaving 8 bases not matched to a gene. This CDR3 is 16 amino acids long. The germline CDR1 and CDR2 sequences are MNHEY and SVGAGI. The CDR3 reads CASSFDRGNLNTEAFF. The CDR3 DNA reads TGTGCCAGCAGTTTCGACAGGGGGAATCTAAACACTGAAGCTTTCTTT.

This sequence joins TRBV27 and TRBJ1-2; 12 nucleotides match TRBD1. J lost 7 bases, V lost 6 bases, and 9 bases had no gene match. The CDR3 totals 15 residues. The germline gives CDR1 MNHEY, CDR2 SMNVEV (reference sequence). The CDR3 loop is CASRGGQGAIGGYTF. The CDR3 DNA sequence: TGTGCCAGCAGGGGGGGACAGGGGGCGATTGGTGGCTACACCTTC.

The chain recombines TRBV5-6 with TRBJ1-5; a possible D gene is TRBD1 (5 bases). The CDR3 is made up of 15 amino acids. Trimming cost V 2 bases and J 4 bases, with 13 bases left between them. Per the germline V gene, CDR1 is SGHDT and CDR2 is YYEEEE. The CDR3 DNA is TGTGCCAGCAGCTTCTGGTTGGCAGGGAATCAGCCCCAGCATTTT. Translating gives CASSFWLAGNQPQHF.

This rearrangement joins TRBV7-3 to TRBJ2-2; D call uncertain. The CDR3 runs to 14 residues. Germline CDR1 reads SGHTA; CDR2 reads FQGTGA. With 3 bases removed from V and 4 bases from J, the gap between germline ends came to 9 bases. This CDR3 is CASSFTQSTGELFF. DNA of the CDR3: TGTGCCAGCAGCTTTACTCAAAGCACCGGGGAGCTGTTTTTT.